The rows below give T cell receptor beta chains drawn from one sample of a study of OX40 agonist ivuxolimab in advanced cancers. TCRdb keeps only in-frame clones here, not all; method: immunoSEQ multiplex PCR. The top ten clones hold approximately 0.26% of a sample with fewer than 90,000 clones, nearly 90% of them seen once. Material: CD4+ or CD8+ T cells sorted from blood, obtained in a trial of the OX40 agonist ivuxolimab. The receptors were gathered from an adult with an advanced solid tumor such as melanoma, head and neck, liver or kidney cancer. Both conserved end residues are part of each CDR3. D genes are given only for firm matches. Clone size appears in some rows only: once, few, many, or a class for an expanded clone.

abundance	v_gene	len	j_gene	d_gene	CDR3aa	CDR3nt
NA	TRBV28	14	TRBJ1-1	TRBD1	CASSLPRTGTEAFF	TGTGCCAGCAGTTTACCCCGGACAGGAACTGAAGCTTTCTTT
NA	TRBV5-5	14	TRBJ1-1	NA	CASSPTGINTEAFF	TGTGCCAGCAGCCCAACAGGCATAAACACTGAAGCTTTCTTT
NA	TRBV19	13	TRBJ1-1	NA	CASSRRGITEAFF	TGTGCCAGTAGCAGGAGGGGGATCACTGAAGCTTTCTTT
NA	TRBV5-1	14	TRBJ2-7	NA	CASSFDGGAYEQYF	TGCGCCAGCAGCTTTGACGGGGGCGCCTACGAGCAGTACTTC
NA	TRBV2	12	TRBJ2-7	NA	CASSGGIGEQYF	TGTGCCAGCAGTGGTGGTATCGGCGAGCAGTACTTC
NA	TRBV5-6	15	TRBJ1-4	TRBD1	CASSYYRGRREKLFF	TGTGCCAGCAGCTATTACAGGGGGCGGCGTGAAAAACTGTTTTTT
NA	TRBV6-5	14	TRBJ2-3	NA	CASSTTSIPDTQYF	TGTGCCAGCAGTACCACTAGCATTCCAGATACGCAGTATTTT
NA	TRBV6-1	17	TRBJ1-2	TRBD1	CASSERSGTGFNYGYTF	TGTGCCAGCAGTGAACGCTCCGGGACAGGTTTTAACTATGGCTACACCTTC
NA	TRBV5-1	17	TRBJ2-2	NA	CASSFFLTAQDTGELFF	TGCGCCAGCAGCTTTTTCCTAACAGCCCAGGACACCGGGGAGCTGTTTTTT
NA	TRBV5-1	13	TRBJ2-5	TRBD1	CASSPDRVETQYF	TGCGCCAGCAGCCCGGACAGGGTAGAGACCCAGTACTTC
NA	TRBV4-1	14	TRBJ1-2	NA	CASSQQGKYYGYTF	TGCGCCAGCAGCCAACAGGGGAAATACTATGGCTACACCTTC
NA	TRBV5-5	14	TRBJ2-5	TRBD1	CASSSGQSKETQYF	TGTGCCAGCAGCTCGGGACAGTCTAAAGAGACCCAGTACTTC
once	TRBV6-5	12	TRBJ1-6	NA	CASSRSTSPLHF	TGTGCCAGCAGTCGTTCGACTTCACCCCTCCACTTT
once	TRBV19	15	TRBJ2-1	NA	CASRDPRASYNEQFF	TGTGCCAGTAGGGACCCGCGAGCCTCATACAATGAGCAGTTCTTC
NA	TRBV6-5	14	TRBJ2-7	NA	CASSYTGSTYEQYF	TGTGCCAGCAGTTACACAGGATCGACCTACGAGCAGTACTTC
few	TRBV6-1	14	TRBJ1-6	NA	CASSHTFDNSPLHF	TGTGCCAGCTCCCACACGTTCGATAATTCACCCCTCCACTTT
NA	TRBV7-2	15	TRBJ1-2	TRBD1	CASSLGTGENYGYTF	TGTGCCAGCAGCCTCGGGACAGGGGAAAACTATGGCTACACCTTC
NA	TRBV7-6	14	TRBJ1-5	NA	CASSLEESGQPQHF	TGTGCCAGCAGCTTAGAGGAGTCGGGTCAGCCCCAGCATTTT
NA	TRBV18	19	TRBJ2-5	TRBD2	CASSPLTSGGLNIKETQYF	TGTGCCAGCTCACCGTTGACTAGCGGGGGGCTAAACATTAAAGAGACCCAGTACTTC
NA	TRBV6-1	14	TRBJ1-5	NA	CASSEALLNQPQHF	TGTGCCAGCAGTGAAGCATTACTGAATCAGCCCCAGCATTTT
NA	TRBV7-2	15	TRBJ2-1	NA	CASSLGGGASNEQFF	TGTGCCAGCAGCTTAGGAGGGGGGGCGTCCAATGAGCAGTTCTTC
NA	TRBV6-1	15	TRBJ1-5	NA	CASSEVGLGSQPQHF	TGTGCCAGCAGTGAAGTGGGTTTGGGGTCTCAGCCCCAGCATTTT
NA	TRBV7-2	15	TRBJ2-7	TRBD2	CASSVTSGGTYEQYF	TGTGCCAGCAGCGTAACTAGCGGGGGGACCTACGAGCAGTACTTC
NA	TRBV7-8	17	TRBJ2-1	NA	CASSLRLGSSSYNEQFF	TGTGCCAGCAGCTTAAGGCTGGGGAGTAGCTCCTACAATGAGCAGTTCTTC
NA	TRBV7-2	15	TRBJ2-1	TRBD2	CASSVAGTSYNEQFF	TGTGCCAGCAGCGTTGCCGGGACTAGCTACAATGAGCAGTTCTTC
NA	TRBV12-5	14	TRBJ1-2	TRBD1	CASGSRTGTYGYTF	TGTGCTAGTGGTTCCAGGACAGGGACCTATGGCTACACCTTC
NA	TRBV7-9	12	TRBJ2-7	NA	CASSFVSYEQYF	TGTGCCAGCAGCTTCGTAAGTTACGAGCAGTACTTC
NA	TRBV11-2	16	TRBJ2-3	NA	CASSLERAGLTDTQYF	TGTGCCAGCAGCTTAGAAAGGGCGGGGCTCACAGATACGCAGTATTTT
NA	TRBV5-4	16	TRBJ2-2	TRBD1	CASRLTGGTNTGELFF	TGTGCCAGCAGACTAACAGGGGGCACGAACACCGGGGAGCTGTTTTTT
NA	TRBV19	14	TRBJ2-5	TRBD2	CASRVAGTQETQYF	TGTGCCAGTAGGGTAGCGGGGACCCAAGAGACCCAGTACTTC
NA	TRBV7-8	13	TRBJ2-7	NA	CASSLGRGYEQYF	TGTGCCAGCAGCTTAGGACGGGGCTACGAGCAGTACTTC
NA	TRBV7-9	16	TRBJ2-5	TRBD2	CASSFSSGGAGETQYF	TGTGCCAGCAGCTTCTCTAGCGGGGGGGCGGGAGAGACCCAGTACTTC
few	TRBV5-4	16	TRBJ2-3	NA	CASNQGGGGRTDTQYF	TGTGCCAGCAACCAGGGAGGGGGGGGACGCACAGATACGCAGTATTTT
NA	TRBV6-6	15	TRBJ2-7	TRBD1	CASSSSDRYSYEQYF	TGTGCCAGCAGTTCCTCGGACAGGTACTCCTACGAGCAGTACTTC
once	TRBV6-1	15	TRBJ1-2	NA	CASSESPGANYGYTF	TGTGCCAGCAGTGAATCCCCAGGGGCGAACTATGGCTACACCTTC
NA	TRBV6-1	15	TRBJ2-3	NA	CASGGTGAGTDTQYF	TGTGCCAGCGGAGGTACGGGCGCGGGCACAGATACGCAGTATTTT
NA	TRBV5-1	13	TRBJ1-1	NA	CASSLDANTEAFF	TGCGCCAGCAGCTTGGATGCGAACACTGAAGCTTTCTTT
NA	TRBV30	13	TRBJ1-2	NA	CAWSSPNRYGYTF	TGTGCCTGGAGTTCCCCCAACAGATATGGCTACACCTTC
NA	TRBV13	16	TRBJ1-6	NA	CASSLRMTGEVSPLHF	TGTGCCAGCAGCTTGAGAATGACAGGAGAAGTTTCACCCCTCCACTTT
NA	TRBV6-6	13	TRBJ1-1	TRBD1	CASSVRQGAEAFF	TGTGCCAGCAGCGTTCGACAGGGGGCTGAAGCTTTCTTT
NA	TRBV15	16	TRBJ1-1	TRBD1	CATSRTGGILNTEAFF	TGTGCCACCAGCAGAACAGGGGGGATATTGAACACTGAAGCTTTCTTT
NA	TRBV6-5	11	TRBJ2-7	TRBD2	CASRLATEQYF	TGTGCCAGTAGACTAGCGACAGAGCAGTACTTC
NA	TRBV9	16	TRBJ2-7	NA	CASSVERGDPIHEQYF	TGTGCCAGCAGCGTAGAGAGGGGAGACCCTATACACGAGCAGTACTTC
once	TRBV19	15	TRBJ1-5	NA	CASSIDRASNQPQHF	TGTGCCAGTAGTATAGACAGGGCTAGCAATCAGCCCCAGCATTTT
NA	TRBV30	15	TRBJ1-6	NA	CAWTRRGVGNSPLHF	TGTGCCTGGACCAGGAGGGGGGTGGGTAATTCACCCCTCCACTTT
once	TRBV30	14	TRBJ2-3	NA	CAWTSGQGGDTQYF	TGTGCCTGGACTTCAGGTCAGGGTGGCGATACGCAGTATTTT
NA	TRBV11-2	14	TRBJ2-1	TRBD1	CASSLVAGGHEQFF	TGTGCCAGCAGCTTAGTCGCAGGGGGCCATGAGCAGTTCTTC
NA	TRBV6-5	14	TRBJ2-1	NA	CATTPPRGYNEQFF	TGTGCCACCACCCCCCCACGCGGATACAATGAGCAGTTCTTC
NA	TRBV5-5	16	TRBJ1-2	NA	CASSLAARARNYGYTF	TGTGCCAGCAGCTTGGCCGCAAGGGCTAGGAACTATGGCTACACCTTC
NA	TRBV7-9	13	TRBJ2-5	NA	CASSPASQETQYF	TGTGCCAGCAGCCCGGCGAGTCAAGAGACCCAGTACTTC
NA	TRBV19	17	TRBJ2-5	TRBD2	CASSPNAAGGLQETQYF	TGTGCCAGTAGCCCCAATGCGGCGGGGGGGCTCCAAGAGACCCAGTACTTC
NA	TRBV2	13	TRBJ1-1	TRBD1	CASMVDRGTEAFF	TGTGCCAGCATGGTTGACAGGGGAACTGAAGCTTTCTTT
NA	TRBV5-1	15	TRBJ1-6	NA	CASSLAGQGYSPLHF	TGCGCCAGCAGCTTGGCCGGCCAGGGTTATTCACCCCTCCACTTT
NA	TRBV7-6	18	TRBJ2-3	TRBD2	CASSLGFSGGGLGYTQYF	TGTGCCAGCAGCTTAGGGTTTAGCGGGGGCGGTCTTGGATATACGCAGTATTTT
NA	TRBV5-1	15	TRBJ2-1	NA	CASRVDQVPYNGQFF	TGCGCCAGCAGGGTTGATCAGGTCCCCTACAATGGGCAGTTCTTC
NA	TRBV7-9	16	TRBJ1-1	TRBD1	CASSSPPGTGGTEAFF	TGTGCCAGCAGCTCCCCGCCCGGGACAGGGGGCACTGAAGCTTTCTTT
NA	TRBV29-1	11	TRBJ2-7	NA	CSVEQGPEQYF	TGCAGCGTTGAACAGGGGCCCGAGCAGTACTTC
NA	TRBV7-7	16	TRBJ2-3	TRBD1	CASSLGDRVGTDTQYF	TGTGCCAGCAGCTTAGGGGACAGGGTGGGCACAGATACGCAGTATTTT
NA	TRBV2	14	TRBJ1-1	TRBD1	CASSFQGAGTEAFF	TGTGCCAGCAGTTTTCAGGGGGCAGGCACTGAAGCTTTCTTT